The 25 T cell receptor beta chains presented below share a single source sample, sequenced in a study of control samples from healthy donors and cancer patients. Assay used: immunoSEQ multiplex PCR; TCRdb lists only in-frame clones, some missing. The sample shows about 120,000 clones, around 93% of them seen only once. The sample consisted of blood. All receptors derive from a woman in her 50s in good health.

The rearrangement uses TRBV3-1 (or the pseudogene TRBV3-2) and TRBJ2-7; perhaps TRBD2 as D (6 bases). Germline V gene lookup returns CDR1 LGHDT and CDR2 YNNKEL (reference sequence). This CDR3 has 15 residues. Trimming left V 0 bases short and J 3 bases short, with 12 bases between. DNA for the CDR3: TGTGCCAGCAGCCAAGACCTCCGGGGAGGCTACGAGCAGTACTTC. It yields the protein CASSQDLRGGYEQYF.

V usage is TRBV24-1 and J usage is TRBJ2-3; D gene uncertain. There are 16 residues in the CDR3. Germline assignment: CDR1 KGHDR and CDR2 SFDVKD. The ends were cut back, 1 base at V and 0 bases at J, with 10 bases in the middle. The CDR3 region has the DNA TGTGCCACCAGTGATTTCGGCTACGGGAGCACAGATACGCAGTATTTT. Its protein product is CATSDFGYGSTDTQYF.

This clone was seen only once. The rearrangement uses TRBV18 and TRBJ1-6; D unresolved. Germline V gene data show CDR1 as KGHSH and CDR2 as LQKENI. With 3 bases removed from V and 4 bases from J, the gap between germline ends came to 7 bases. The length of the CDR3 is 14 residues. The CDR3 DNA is TGTGCCAGCTCACCGTCGGATTATAATTCACCCCTCCACTTT. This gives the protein CASSPSDYNSPLHF.

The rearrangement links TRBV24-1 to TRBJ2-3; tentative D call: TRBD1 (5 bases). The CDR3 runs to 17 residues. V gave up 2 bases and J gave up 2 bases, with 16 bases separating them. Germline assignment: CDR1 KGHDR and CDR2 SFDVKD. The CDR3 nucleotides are TGTGCCACCAGTGATTATCAGGGTTTAGGGGACACAGATACGCAGTATTTT. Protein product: CATSDYQGLGDTDTQYF.

CDR3 in amino acids: CASGAILPRTEAFF. For the CDR3, the DNA is TGTGCCAGCGGCGCGATTTTGCCTCGGACAGAAGCTTTCTTT. The chain couples TRBV11-2 to TRBJ1-1, with D maybe TRBD1 (5 bases). This CDR3 has 14 residues. Germline CDR1 SGHAT, CDR2 FQNNGV. The V gene lost 8 bases and the J gene lost 8 bases, with 21 bases spanning the gap.

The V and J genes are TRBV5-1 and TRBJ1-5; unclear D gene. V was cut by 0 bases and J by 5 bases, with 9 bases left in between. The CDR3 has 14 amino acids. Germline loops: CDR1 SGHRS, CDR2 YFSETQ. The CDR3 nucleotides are TGCGCCAGCAGCTTGGCGGAGGGAGATCAGCCCCAGCATTTT. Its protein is CASSLAEGDQPQHF.

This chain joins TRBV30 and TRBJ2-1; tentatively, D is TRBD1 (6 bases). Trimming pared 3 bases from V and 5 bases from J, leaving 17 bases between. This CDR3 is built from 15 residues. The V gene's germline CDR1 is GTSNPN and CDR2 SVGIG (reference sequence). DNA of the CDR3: TGTGCCTGGAGCCAAACAGGGAATATCGACAATGAGCAGTTCTTC. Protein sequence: CAWSQTGNIDNEQFF. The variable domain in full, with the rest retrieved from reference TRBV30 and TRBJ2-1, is SQTIHQWPATLVQPVGSPLSLECTVEGTSNPNLYWYRQAAGRGLQLLFYSVGIGQISSEVPQNLSASRPQDRQFILSSKKLLLSDSGFYLCAWSQTGNIDNEQFFGPGTRLTVL.

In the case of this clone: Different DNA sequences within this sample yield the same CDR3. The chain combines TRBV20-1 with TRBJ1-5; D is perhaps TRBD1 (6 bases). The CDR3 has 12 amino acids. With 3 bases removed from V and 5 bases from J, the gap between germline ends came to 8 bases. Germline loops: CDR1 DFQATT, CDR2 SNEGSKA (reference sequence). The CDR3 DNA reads TGCAGTGCTAGTGGGGGCGATCAGCCCCAGCATTTT. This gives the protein CSASGGDQPQHF.

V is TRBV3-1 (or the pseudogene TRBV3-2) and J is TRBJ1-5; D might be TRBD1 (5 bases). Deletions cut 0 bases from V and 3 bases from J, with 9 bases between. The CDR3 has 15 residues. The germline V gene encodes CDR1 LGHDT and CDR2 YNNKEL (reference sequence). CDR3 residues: CASSQEAGPNQPQHF. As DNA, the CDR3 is TGTGCCAGCAGCCAAGAGGCAGGGCCCAATCAGCCCCAGCATTTT.

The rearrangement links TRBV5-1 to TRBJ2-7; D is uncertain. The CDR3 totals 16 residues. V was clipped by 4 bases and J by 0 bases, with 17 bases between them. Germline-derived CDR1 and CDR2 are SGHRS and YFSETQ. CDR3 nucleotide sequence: TGCGCCAGCAGCACCCTCGGACCAGAGAGCTCCTACGAGCAGTACTTC. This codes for CASSTLGPESSYEQYF.

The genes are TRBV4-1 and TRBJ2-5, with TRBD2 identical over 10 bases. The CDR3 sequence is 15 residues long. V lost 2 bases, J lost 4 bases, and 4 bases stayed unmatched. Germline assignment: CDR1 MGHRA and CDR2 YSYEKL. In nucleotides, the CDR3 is TGCGCCAGCAGCCAACCCTCTAGCGGGAGAGAGACCCAGTACTTC. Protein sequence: CASSQPSSGRETQYF.

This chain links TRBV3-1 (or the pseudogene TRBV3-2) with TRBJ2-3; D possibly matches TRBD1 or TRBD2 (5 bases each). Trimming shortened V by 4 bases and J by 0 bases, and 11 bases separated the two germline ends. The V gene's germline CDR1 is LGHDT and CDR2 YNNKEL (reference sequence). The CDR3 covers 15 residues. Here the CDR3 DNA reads TGTGCCAGCAGCCGAACGGGGCGGAGCACAGATACGCAGTATTTT. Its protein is CASSRTGRSTDTQYF.

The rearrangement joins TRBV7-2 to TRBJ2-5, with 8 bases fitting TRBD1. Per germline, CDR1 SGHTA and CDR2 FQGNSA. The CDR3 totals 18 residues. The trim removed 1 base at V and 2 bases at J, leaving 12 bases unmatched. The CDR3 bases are TGTGCCAGCAGCTTAGAAGGACAGGGTGGAAACCCACAAGAGACCCAGTACTTC. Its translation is CASSLEGQGGNPQETQYF.

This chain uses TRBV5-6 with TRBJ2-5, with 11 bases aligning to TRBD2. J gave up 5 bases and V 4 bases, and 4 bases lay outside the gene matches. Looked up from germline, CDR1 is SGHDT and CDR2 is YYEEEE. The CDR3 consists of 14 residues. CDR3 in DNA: TGTGCCAGCAGCCTAGGACTAGCGGGCGAGACCCAGTACTTC. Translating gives CASSLGLAGETQYF.

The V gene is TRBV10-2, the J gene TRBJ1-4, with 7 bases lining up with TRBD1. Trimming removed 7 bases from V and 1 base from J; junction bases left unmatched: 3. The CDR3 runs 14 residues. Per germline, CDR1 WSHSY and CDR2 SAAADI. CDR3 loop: CASTGTETNEKLFF. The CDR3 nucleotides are TGCGCCAGCACCGGGACAGAAACTAATGAAAAACTGTTTTTT.

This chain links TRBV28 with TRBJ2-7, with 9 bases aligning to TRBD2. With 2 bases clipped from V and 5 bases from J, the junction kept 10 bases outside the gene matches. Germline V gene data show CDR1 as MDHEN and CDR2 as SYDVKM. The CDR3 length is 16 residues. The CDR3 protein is CASSLGRGGPLDEQYF. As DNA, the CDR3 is TGTGCCAGCAGTTTAGGGCGGGGGGGCCCTTTAGACGAGCAGTACTTC.

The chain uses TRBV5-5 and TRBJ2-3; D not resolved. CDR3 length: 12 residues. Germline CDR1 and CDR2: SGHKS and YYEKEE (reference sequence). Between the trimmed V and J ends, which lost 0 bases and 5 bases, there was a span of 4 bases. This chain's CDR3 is CASSLGVDTQYF. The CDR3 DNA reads TGTGCCAGCAGCTTGGGGGTAGATACGCAGTATTTT.

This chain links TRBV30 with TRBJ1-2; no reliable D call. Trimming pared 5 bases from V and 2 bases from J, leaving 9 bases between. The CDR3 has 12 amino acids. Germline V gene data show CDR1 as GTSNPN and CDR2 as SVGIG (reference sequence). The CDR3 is CAWSGNNYGYTF. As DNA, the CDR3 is TGTGCCTGGTCGGGGAACAACTATGGCTACACCTTC.

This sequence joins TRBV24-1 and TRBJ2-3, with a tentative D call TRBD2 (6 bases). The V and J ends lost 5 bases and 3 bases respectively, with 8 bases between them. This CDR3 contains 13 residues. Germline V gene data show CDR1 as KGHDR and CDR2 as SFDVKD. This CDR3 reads CATSVSGTDTQYF. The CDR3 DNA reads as TGTGCCACCAGTGTCAGCGGGACAGATACGCAGTATTTT.

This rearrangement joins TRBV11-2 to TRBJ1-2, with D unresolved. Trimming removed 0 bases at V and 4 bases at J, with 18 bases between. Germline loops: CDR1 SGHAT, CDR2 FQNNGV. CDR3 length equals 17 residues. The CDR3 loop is CASSLELWGQTIYGYTF. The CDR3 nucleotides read TGTGCCAGCAGCTTAGAATTGTGGGGTCAGACGATCTATGGCTACACCTTC.

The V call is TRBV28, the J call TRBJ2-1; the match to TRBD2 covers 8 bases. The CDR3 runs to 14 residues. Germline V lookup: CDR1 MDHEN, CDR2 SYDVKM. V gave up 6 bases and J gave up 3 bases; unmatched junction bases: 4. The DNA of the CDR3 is TGTGCCAGCAGCGGACTAGCCGGCTACAATGAGCAGTTCTTC. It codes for CASSGLAGYNEQFF.

The CDR3 nucleotides are TGCGCCAGCAGTCCCGTTTTGGAGTGGACATTCTACAATGAGCAGTTCTTC. It specifies CASSPVLEWTFYNEQFF. V usage is TRBV23-1 and J usage is TRBJ2-1; TRBD1 might be the D (5 bases). TRBV23-1 is an ORF; its function is uncertain. The V end lost 4 bases, the J end lost 3 bases, and 19 bases lay between the germline ends. The CDR3 spans 17 residues.

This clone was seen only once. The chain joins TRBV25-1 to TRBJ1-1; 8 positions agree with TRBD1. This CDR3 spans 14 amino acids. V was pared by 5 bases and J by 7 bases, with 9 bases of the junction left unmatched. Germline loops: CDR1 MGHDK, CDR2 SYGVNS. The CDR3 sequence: CASSKTGGNYEAFF. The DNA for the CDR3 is TGTGCCAGCAGTAAAACAGGGGGAAATTATGAAGCTTTCTTT.

CDR3 DNA: TGTGCCAGTAGTTACGGGGCCGGGGCGATAGGCGAAAAACTGTTTTTT. Translated: CASSYGAGAIGEKLFF. The rearrangement links TRBV19 to TRBJ1-4; TRBD1 is a possible D gene (5 bases). V was shortened by 5 bases and J by 8 bases, with 21 bases between the two germline ends. Germline CDR1 and CDR2: LNHDA and SQIVND (reference sequence). The CDR3 contains 16 residues.

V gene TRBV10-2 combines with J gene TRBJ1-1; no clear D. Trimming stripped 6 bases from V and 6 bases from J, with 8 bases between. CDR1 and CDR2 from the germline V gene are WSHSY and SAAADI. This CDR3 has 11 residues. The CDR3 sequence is CASRTGAEAFF. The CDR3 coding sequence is TGCGCCAGCAGGACCGGGGCTGAAGCTTTCTTT.